This record looks at one T cell receptor beta chain sequence and its context. What it recognizes is unknown. The sample comes from a study of T-cell memory formation after mild COVID-19. Across the study: For the most part, TCR clusters were specific to one donor.

TCRdb reanalysed the 5' RACE reads using MiXCR and keeps one entry per CDR3 protein. The data contain tens of thousands of distinct CDR3 sequences, around 13% of them singletons. In germline, CDR1 is GTSNPN, CDR2 SVGIG (reference sequence). V lost 2 bases to trimming and J lost 1 base, with 5 bases between them. This CDR3 contains 12 residues. Broader study findings: The finding that pre-infection memory included some responding clones suggested that cross-reactive memory joined. CD4+ bias marked clones expanding day 15 to 37, unlike balanced contracting clones.

This chain joins TRBV30 and TRBJ1-1, with D hard to call. This sequence was found in a young man who had mild COVID-19 (a few samples of this study predate the infection). Cell type and time point are not known. What was sequenced was PBMCs or a T cell subset sorted from them (not recorded which). The CDR3 nucleotides read TGTGCCTGGAGTTTTTGGAACACTGAAGCTTTCTTT. This gives the protein CAWSFWNTEAFF. The full variable domain, completed using reference TRBV30 and TRBJ1-1, is SQTIHQWPATLVQPVGSPLSLECTVEGTSNPNLYWYRQAAGRGLQLLFYSVGIGQISSEVPQNLSASRPQDRQFILSSKKLLLSDSGFYLCAWSFWNTEAFFGQGTRLTVV.